The clone carrying this T cell receptor (beta chain) was detected only a few times. The antigen is unknown. The sample comes from a study of Graves' ophthalmopathy and Graves' hyperthyroidism. Notes on the study in general: Most thyroid clonotypes with frequency above 0.001 were detected in blood too.

Those donors who had ophthalmopathy presented with moderate-to-severe activity, a CAS of ≥3, a NOSPECS of ≥4 and a duration under 3 months. Amplification from RNA transcripts yielded the TCR beta CDR3 regions. The authors performed first-round RT-PCR with HTBI primers and then a second-round multiplex PCR. TCRdb analysed the multiplex PCR reads with MiXCR anew, one entry per CDR3 protein. The data contain about 740,000 distinct CDR3 sequences, about 44% of them singletons. V was clipped by 0 bases and J by 3 bases; unmatched bases: 6. In germline, CDR1 is LGHDT, CDR2 YNNKEL (reference sequence). The CDR3 consists of 16 residues.

The TCR comes from an adult man with Graves' ophthalmopathy. The rearrangement links TRBV3-1 to TRBJ2-5; the match to TRBD2 covers 8 bases. Sequencing was performed on peripheral blood. The CDR3 loop reads CASSQDGSGGEETQYF. The DNA for the CDR3 is TGTGCCAGCAGCCAAGATGGGTCGGGGGGGGAAGAGACCCAGTACTTC.